This TCR beta chain was obtained from a study of blood T cell repertoires in COVID-19. Assay used: immunoSEQ multiplex PCR; TCRdb lists only in-frame clones, some missing. The sample shows around 180,000 clones, around 77% of them seen only once. This clone has only one observation. V lost 10 bases and J lost 9, with 22 bases in between. Germline V gene sequence: CDR1 MDHEN, CDR2 SYDVKM. The CDR3 spans 14 residues. Sequencing was done on a sample of peripheral blood. The origin of this receptor is a man in his 60s with active or convalescent COVID-19. The chain employs TRBV28 and TRBJ2-4, with a possible D match to TRBD1 (6 bases). Here the CDR3 DNA reads TGTGCCATTACAGGGAGTTACGGCAATAGCATTCAGTACTTC. As protein: CAITGSYGNSIQYF.